Presented here are 2 T cell receptor beta chains from one specimen sequenced in a study of blood T cell repertoires in COVID-19. The method was immunoSEQ multiplex PCR; TCRdb's version includes in-frame clones alone and lacks a portion of them. Here the sample spans roughly 190,000 clones, 80% to 95% being singletons. Input material: peripheral blood. The receptors stem from a middle-aged man with acute or convalescent COVID-19.

The chain recombines TRBV21-1 with TRBJ1-5; TRBD1 reflects the table's D call only, with no check against the DNA. TRBV21-1 represents a pseudogene. This CDR3 is built from 15 residues. The CDR3 DNA reads TGTGCCAGCAGCACCTACAGGGACGGTAATCAGCCCCAGCATTTT. It codes for CASSTYRDGNQPQHF.

This chain connects TRBV5-1 to TRBJ2-6; 9 bases match TRBD1. This CDR3 comprises 15 residues. V was clipped by 5 bases and J by 3 bases; unmatched bases: 3. Germline CDR1 and CDR2: SGHRS and YFSETQ. The CDR3 DNA sequence: TGCGCCAGCAGACGGACAGGGGTTGGGGCCAACGTCCTGACTTTC. This codes for CASRRTGVGANVLTF.